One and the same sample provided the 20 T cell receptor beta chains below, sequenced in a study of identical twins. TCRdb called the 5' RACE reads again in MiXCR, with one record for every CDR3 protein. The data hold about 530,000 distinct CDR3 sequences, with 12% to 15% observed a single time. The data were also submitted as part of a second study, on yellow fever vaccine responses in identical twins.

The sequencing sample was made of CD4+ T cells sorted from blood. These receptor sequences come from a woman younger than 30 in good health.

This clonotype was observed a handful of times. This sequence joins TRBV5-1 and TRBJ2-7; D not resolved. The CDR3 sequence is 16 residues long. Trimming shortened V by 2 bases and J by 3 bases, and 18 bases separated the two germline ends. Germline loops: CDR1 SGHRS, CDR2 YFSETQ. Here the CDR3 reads CASSFLGPSNGYEQYF. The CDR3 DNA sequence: TGCGCCAGCAGCTTCTTGGGTCCGAGCAATGGCTACGAGCAGTACTTC.

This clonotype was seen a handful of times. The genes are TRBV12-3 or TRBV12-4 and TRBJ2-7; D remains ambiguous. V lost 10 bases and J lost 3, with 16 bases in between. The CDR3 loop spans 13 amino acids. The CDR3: CATTFSGNYEQYF. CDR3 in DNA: TGTGCCACCACTTTTTCTGGGAACTACGAGCAGTACTTC.

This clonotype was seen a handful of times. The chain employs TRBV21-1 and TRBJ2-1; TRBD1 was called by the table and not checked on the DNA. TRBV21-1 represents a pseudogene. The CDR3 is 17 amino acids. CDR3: CASIKGRGHRSYNEQFF. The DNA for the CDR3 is TGTGCCAGCATCAAGGGTAGGGGACACCGGTCCTACAATGAGCAGTTCTTC.

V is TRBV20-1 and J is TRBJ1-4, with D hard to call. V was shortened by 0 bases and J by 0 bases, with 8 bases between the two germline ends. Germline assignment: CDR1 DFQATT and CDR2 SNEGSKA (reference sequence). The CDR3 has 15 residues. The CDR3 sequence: CSARDDTATNEKLFF. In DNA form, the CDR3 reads TGCAGTGCTAGAGACGACACAGCAACTAATGAAAAACTGTTTTTT.

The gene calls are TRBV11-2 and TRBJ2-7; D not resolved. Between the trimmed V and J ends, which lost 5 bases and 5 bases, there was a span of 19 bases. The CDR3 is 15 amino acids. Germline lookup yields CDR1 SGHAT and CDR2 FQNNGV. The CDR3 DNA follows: TGTGCCAGCAGCCACCCCCCCCTCACACGGGACGAGCAGTACGTC. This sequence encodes CASSHPPLTRDEQYV.

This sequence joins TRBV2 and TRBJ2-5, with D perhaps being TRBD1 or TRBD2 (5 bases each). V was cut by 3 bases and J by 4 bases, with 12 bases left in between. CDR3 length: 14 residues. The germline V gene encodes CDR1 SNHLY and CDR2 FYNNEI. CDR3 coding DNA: TGTGCCAGCAGTGACGGGGTCCAGGGAGAGACCCAGTACTTC. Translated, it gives CASSDGVQGETQYF.

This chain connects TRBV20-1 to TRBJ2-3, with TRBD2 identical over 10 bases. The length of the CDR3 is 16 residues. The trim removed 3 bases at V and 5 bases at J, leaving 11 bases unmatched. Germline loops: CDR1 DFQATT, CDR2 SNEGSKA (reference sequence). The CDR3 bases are TGCAGTGCTAGGAGCGGGGGGGCAGCTTGGAGAGATACGCAGTATTTT. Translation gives CSARSGGAAWRDTQYF.

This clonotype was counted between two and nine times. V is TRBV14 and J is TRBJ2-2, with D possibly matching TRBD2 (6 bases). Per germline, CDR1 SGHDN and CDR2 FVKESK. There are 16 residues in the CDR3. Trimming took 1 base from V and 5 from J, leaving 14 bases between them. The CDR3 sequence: CASSQGAAGWTGELFF. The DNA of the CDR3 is TGTGCCAGCAGCCAAGGGGCAGCGGGCTGGACCGGGGAGCTGTTTTTT.

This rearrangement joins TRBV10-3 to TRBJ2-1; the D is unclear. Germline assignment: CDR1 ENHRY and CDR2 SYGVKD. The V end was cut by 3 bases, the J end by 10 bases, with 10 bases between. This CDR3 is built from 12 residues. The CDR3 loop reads CAISESTLEQFF. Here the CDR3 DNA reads TGTGCCATCAGTGAATCGACGCTGGAGCAGTTCTTC.

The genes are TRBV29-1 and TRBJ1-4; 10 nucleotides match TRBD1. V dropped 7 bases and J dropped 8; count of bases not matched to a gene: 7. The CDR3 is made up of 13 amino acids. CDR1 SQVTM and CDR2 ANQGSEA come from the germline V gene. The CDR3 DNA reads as TGCAGCGCTGGGGGACAGGGGTCGGAAAAACTGTTTTTT. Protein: CSAGGQGSEKLFF.

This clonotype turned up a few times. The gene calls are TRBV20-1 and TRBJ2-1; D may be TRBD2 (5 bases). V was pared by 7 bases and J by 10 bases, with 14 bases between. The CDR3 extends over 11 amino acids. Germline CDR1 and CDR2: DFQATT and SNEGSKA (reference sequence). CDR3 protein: CSVLRGREQFF. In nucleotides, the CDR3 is TGCAGTGTTCTCCGGGGTCGGGAGCAGTTCTTC.

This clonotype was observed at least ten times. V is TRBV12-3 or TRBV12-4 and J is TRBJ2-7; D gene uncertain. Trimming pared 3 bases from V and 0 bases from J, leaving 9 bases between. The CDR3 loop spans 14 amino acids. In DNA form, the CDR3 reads TGTGCCAGCAGTTTTACACACCGCTCCTACGAGCAGTACTTC. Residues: CASSFTHRSYEQYF.

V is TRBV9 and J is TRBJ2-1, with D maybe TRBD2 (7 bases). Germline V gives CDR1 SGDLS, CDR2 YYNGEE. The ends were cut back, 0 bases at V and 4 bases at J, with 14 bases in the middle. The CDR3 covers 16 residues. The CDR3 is CASSVGVGGGYNEQFF. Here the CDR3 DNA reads TGTGCCAGCAGCGTAGGAGTGGGAGGGGGATACAATGAGCAGTTCTTC.

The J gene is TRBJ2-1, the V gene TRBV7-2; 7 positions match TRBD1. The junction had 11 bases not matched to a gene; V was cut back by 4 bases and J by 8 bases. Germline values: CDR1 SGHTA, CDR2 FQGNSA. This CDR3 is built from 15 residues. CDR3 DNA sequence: TGTGCCAGCAGCTCGAGGACGGGACAGATCGATGAGCAGTTCTTC. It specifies CASSSRTGQIDEQFF.

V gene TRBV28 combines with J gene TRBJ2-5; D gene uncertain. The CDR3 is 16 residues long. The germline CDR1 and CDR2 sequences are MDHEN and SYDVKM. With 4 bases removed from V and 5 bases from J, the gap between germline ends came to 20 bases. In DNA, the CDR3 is TGTGCCAGCAGTTCATTAAAGGCACGATCCACGGAGACCCAGTACTTC. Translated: CASSSLKARSTETQYF.

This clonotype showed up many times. This CDR3 reads CATSDYGGELFF. The CDR3 DNA is TGTGCCACCAGTGATTATGGCGGGGAGCTGTTTTTT. The chain is built from TRBV24-1 and TRBJ2-2; D gene uncertain. This CDR3 is built from 12 residues. Germline V gives CDR1 KGHDR, CDR2 SFDVKD. V was pared by 2 bases and J by 7 bases, with 4 bases between.

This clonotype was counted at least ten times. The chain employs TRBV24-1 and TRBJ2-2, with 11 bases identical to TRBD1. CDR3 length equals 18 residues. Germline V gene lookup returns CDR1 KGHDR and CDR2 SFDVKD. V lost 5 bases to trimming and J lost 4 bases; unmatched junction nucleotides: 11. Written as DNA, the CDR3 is TGTGCCACCAGTGGATCCGGGACAGGGGGTCGTGTCACCGGGGAGCTGTTTTTT. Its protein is CATSGSGTGGRVTGELFF.

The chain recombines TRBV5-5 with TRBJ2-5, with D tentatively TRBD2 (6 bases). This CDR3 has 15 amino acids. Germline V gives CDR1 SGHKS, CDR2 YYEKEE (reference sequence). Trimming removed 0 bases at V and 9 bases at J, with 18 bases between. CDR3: CASSLGVAGFGSQYF. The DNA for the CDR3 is TGTGCCAGCAGCTTGGGGGTCGCGGGGTTTGGGTCCCAGTACTTC.

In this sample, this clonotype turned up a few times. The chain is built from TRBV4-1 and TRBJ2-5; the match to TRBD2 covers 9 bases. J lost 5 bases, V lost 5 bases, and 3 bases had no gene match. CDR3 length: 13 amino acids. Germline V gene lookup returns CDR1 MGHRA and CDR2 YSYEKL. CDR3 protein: CASSARGGETQYF. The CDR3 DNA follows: TGCGCCAGCAGCGCGCGGGGGGGTGAGACCCAGTACTTC.

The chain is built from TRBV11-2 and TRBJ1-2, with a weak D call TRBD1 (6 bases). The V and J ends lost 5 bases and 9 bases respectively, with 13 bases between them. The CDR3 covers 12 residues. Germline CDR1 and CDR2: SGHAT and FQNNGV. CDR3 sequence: CASSRTASSYTF. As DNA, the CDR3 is TGTGCCAGCAGCCGGACAGCGAGCAGCTACACCTTC. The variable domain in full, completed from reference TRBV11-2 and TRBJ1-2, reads EAGVAQSPRYKIIEKRQSVAFWCNPISGHATLYWYQQILGQGPKLLIQFQNNGVVDDSQLPKDRFSAERLKGVDSTLKIQPAKLEDSAVYLCASSRTASSYTFGSGTRLTVV.